This T cell receptor beta chain was sequenced for a study of T-cell memory formation after mild COVID-19. On the study more broadly: TCR clustering was largely donor specific.

General observations from the study: A second wave expanding day 15 to 37 was CD4+-biased; contracting clones were balanced. Mainly in CM and EM were contracting CD4+ clones; CD8+ were in EMRA.

TCRdb called the 5' RACE reads again in MiXCR, with one record for every CDR3 protein. This sample has about 420,000 distinct CDR3 sequences, with under 25% found just once. This clonotype turned up a few times. What it recognizes is unknown. Sequencing was performed on PBMCs or a T cell subset sorted from them (not recorded which). The TCR was taken from an adult woman who had mild COVID-19 (a few samples of this study predate the infection). Cell type and time point are not known.

The CDR3 DNA reads as TGTGCCAGCAGCCCGATTGAGACAGGAGTAGGTGGCTACACCTTC. This codes for CASSPIETGVGGYTF. The V call is TRBV7-9, the J call TRBJ1-2, with D perhaps TRBD1 (6 bases). Germline CDR1 is SEHNR and CDR2 is FQNEAQ (reference sequence). This CDR3 is 15 amino acids long. Trimming pared 5 bases from V and 7 bases from J, leaving 20 bases between.